These 20 T cell receptor beta chains came from one sample sequenced in a study of molecular identifiers for immune sequencing clone quantification (dated by TCRdb to the late 2010s). Libraries came from PCR. The data were produced on an Illumina HiSeq 4000. The public reads were quality trimmed at Q25 with fastp and then assembled into clones with MiXCR by TCRdb, keeping productive beta chains. For every CDR3 protein sequence, its rows merge into one entry that carries the most common genes and DNA. This sample gives 550,000 to 750,000 distinct CDR3 sequences in total; 20% of them show up just once. The ten largest clones add up to 0.75% to 0.95% of the sample. The sequencing input was naive CD8+ T cells from blood, with Jurkat cell RNA spiked in. The cell subset or site label, read with the paper, signifies: FACS-sorted CD8+CD4-CCR7+CD45RA+ naive T cells. The receptors here all came from a human donor in good health. Some libraries in this study had Jurkat cell RNA spiked in.

This clonotype was recorded at least ten times. This chain links TRBV23-1 with TRBJ1-6, with TRBD1 matching over 9 bases. TRBV23-1 has ORF status, its function being uncertain. V shed 2 bases and J 3 bases; nucleotides not matched to a gene: 8. The CDR3 runs 18 residues. The CDR3 spells CASSQSRDRANYNSPLHF. DNA for the CDR3: TGCGCCAGCAGTCAAAGCCGGGACAGGGCAAACTATAATTCACCCCTCCACTTT.

The V call is TRBV7-9, the J call TRBJ2-3; 12 positions match TRBD2. V was pared by 5 bases and J by 5 bases, with 8 bases of the junction left unmatched. The CDR3 length is 16 residues. CDR1 and CDR2 from the germline V gene are SEHNR and FQNEAQ (reference sequence). CDR3 coding DNA: TGTGCCAGCAGCCCGCTAGCGGGAGGGCCGAGAGATACGCAGTATTTT. Its protein product is CASSPLAGGPRDTQYF. Full variable domain (remainder filled in from reference TRBV7-9 and TRBJ2-3): DTGVSQNPRHKITKRGQNVTFRCDPISEHNRLYWYRQTLGQGPEFLTYFQNEAQLEKSRLLSDRFSAERPKGSFSTLEIQRTEQGDSAMYLCASSPLAGGPRDTQYFGPGTRLTVL.

As to this clonotype: A much larger clonotype is one base distant, so this may be a read error. The rearrangement links TRBV9 to TRBJ2-7, with 9 bases matching TRBD2. CDR1 SGDLS and CDR2 YYNGEE come from the germline V gene. The CDR3 covers 14 residues. V lost 3 bases, J lost 6 bases, and 7 bases stayed unmatched. This chain's CDR3 is CASSARAGGCEQYF. DNA for the CDR3: TGTGCCAGCAGCGCCAGGGCGGGGGGGTGCGAGCAGTACTTC.

This clonotype has ten or more counts. The V call is TRBV5-6, the J call TRBJ1-1; D unclear. Trimming removed 4 bases at V and 1 base at J, with 14 bases between. The CDR3 is 15 amino acids. From germline, CDR1 is SGHDT and CDR2 YYEEEE. The CDR3 loop reads CASSPWIGRNTEAFF. Here the CDR3 DNA reads TGTGCCAGCAGCCCCTGGATTGGCAGGAACACTGAAGCTTTCTTT.

This clonotype came up many times. CDR3 nucleotides: TGCAGTGCTAGGACGGACAGGGCCACCTACGAGCAGTACTTC. Its protein product is CSARTDRATYEQYF. J is TRBJ2-7 and V is TRBV20-1; 8 bases align to TRBD1. From germline, CDR1 is DFQATT and CDR2 SNEGSKA (reference sequence). Trimming cost V 3 bases and J 2 bases; bases outside gene matches: 6. The length of the CDR3 is 14 residues.

The chain uses TRBV27 and TRBJ2-2; TRBD1 matches 11 bases. CDR3 size: 16 residues. Trimming took 5 bases from V and 4 from J; bases not matched to a gene: 6. Germline lookup yields CDR1 MNHEY and CDR2 SMNVEV (reference sequence). This CDR3 reads CASSPWTGGLTGELFF. The CDR3 DNA reads as TGTGCCAGCAGTCCGTGGACAGGGGGCCTCACCGGGGAGCTGTTTTTT.

Note on this clonotype: A much larger clone lies a single base off, so this may be a read error. The V gene is TRBV2, the J gene TRBJ2-4; 8 positions agree with TRBD1. Germline V gene lookup returns CDR1 SNHLY and CDR2 FYNNEI. There are 14 residues in the CDR3. J was trimmed by 8 bases and V by 11 bases; bases with no gene match: 14. In DNA form, the CDR3 reads TGTGCCTCCACCCCGACAGGGGTCGGAGACATTCAGTACTTC. It encodes CASTPTGVGDIQYF.

At least ten counts were recorded for this clonotype. The gene calls are TRBV6-5 and TRBJ2-3; weak D call: TRBD2 (7 bases). V dropped 8 bases and J dropped 3 bases, with 24 bases sitting between them. The CDR3 loop spans 17 amino acids. Germline assignment: CDR1 MNHEY and CDR2 SVGAGI. CDR3 DNA: TGTGCCAGCCGGGACTACAAGAGTCAGGGGCCTACAGATACGCAGTATTTT. It encodes CASRDYKSQGPTDTQYF.

The chain uses TRBV29-1 and TRBJ2-3, with TRBD2 identical over 9 bases. J gave up 4 bases and V 3 bases, and 11 bases lay outside the gene matches. The CDR3 is 16 residues long. Germline loops: CDR1 SQVTM, CDR2 ANQGSEA. The CDR3 here is CSVDPPAGGPSDTQYF. In nucleotides, the CDR3 is TGCAGCGTTGACCCTCCGGCGGGAGGGCCGTCAGATACGCAGTATTTT.

This clonotype was observed a handful of times. This chain uses TRBV20-1 with TRBJ2-7, with D possibly being TRBD1 or TRBD2 (5 bases each). The CDR3 runs 14 residues. CDR1 is DFQATT, CDR2 SNEGSKA, per germline (reference sequence). The V end was cut by 6 bases, the J end by 4 bases, with 19 bases between. Here the CDR3 reads CSASRDGEGYEQYF. CDR3 bases: TGCAGTGCCAGTAGGGACGGCGAGGGTTACGAGCAGTACTTC.

A note on this clonotype: At one end the junction does not follow the germline gene, possibly because of a read error. This chain's CDR3 is CSAEKLKRQGVRTNTEAFF. Written as DNA, the CDR3 is TGCAGCGCTGAAAAACTAAAACGACAGGGCGTCCGCACGAACACTGAAGCTTTCTTT. The chain is built from TRBV29-1 and TRBJ1-1; 7 bases map to TRBD1. The CDR3 has 19 residues. Germline loops: CDR1 SQVTM, CDR2 ANQGSEA.

The J gene is TRBJ2-1, the V gene TRBV20-1, with D uncertain. This CDR3 spans 17 amino acids. Per the germline V gene, CDR1 is DFQATT and CDR2 is SNEGSKA (reference sequence). Trimming left V 0 bases short and J 3 bases short, with 18 bases between. CDR3 bases: TGCAGTGCTAGAGATAACCGTGGCAGAGAATACTACAATGAGCAGTTCTTC. This gives the protein CSARDNRGREYYNEQFF.

This clonotype was detected only a few times. The chain couples TRBV13 to TRBJ2-1, with 9 bases lining up with TRBD1. After removal of 5 bases from V and 6 bases from J, the junction contained 5 bases not matched to a gene. The CDR3 is 14 residues long. The germline V gene encodes CDR1 PRHDT and CDR2 FYEKMQ (reference sequence). CDR3 region: CASSIRDRVNEQFF. CDR3 DNA: TGTGCCAGCAGCATCCGGGACAGGGTCAATGAGCAGTTCTTC.

V is TRBV19 and J is TRBJ2-7, with 9 bases matching TRBD1. The CDR3 sequence is 15 residues long. V was pared by 2 bases and J by 3 bases, with 5 bases of the junction left unmatched. Looked up from germline, CDR1 is LNHDA and CDR2 is SQIVND (reference sequence). CDR3 loop: CASSITGQGVYEQYF. CDR3 nucleotide sequence: TGTGCCAGTAGTATAACGGGACAGGGAGTCTACGAGCAGTACTTC.

This clonotype was seen repeatedly, ten times or more. CDR3 in amino acids: CASSLGLTSSDTQYF. The DNA for the CDR3 is TGTGCCAGCAGCTTAGGGTTGACTAGTTCAGATACGCAGTATTTT. The J gene is TRBJ2-3, the V gene TRBV7-3; possibly TRBD2 for D (6 bases). CDR3 length: 15 amino acids. V was cut by 2 bases and J by 4 bases, with 13 bases left in between. Germline V gives CDR1 SGHTA, CDR2 FQGTGA.

This clonotype was detected once. With a much larger clone just one base away, this may be a read error. The chain carries TRBV7-9 and TRBJ1-1; D is undetermined. The germline CDR1 and CDR2 sequences are SEHNR and FQNEAQ (reference sequence). This CDR3 contains 12 residues. Trimming took off 3 bases at V and 8 bases at J, with 10 bases between the two ends. This CDR3 reads CASSFSGPEAFF. DNA for the CDR3: TGTGCCAGCAGCTTCTCTGGTCCCGAAGCTTTCTTT.

Remarks on this clonotype: A much bigger clone sits one base away, suggesting this may be a read error. This rearrangement joins TRBV5-6 to TRBJ2-7; 7 bases map to TRBD1. The CDR3 loop spans 14 amino acids. From germline, CDR1 is SGHDT and CDR2 YYEEEE. The CDR3 sequence is CASSLGDRAYGQYF. In DNA, the CDR3 is TGTGCCAGCAGCTTGGGAGACAGGGCCTACGGGCAGTACTTC.

In its sample, this clonotype was seen a few times. The chain has TRBV27 and TRBJ2-3; possibly TRBD1 or TRBD2 for D (5 bases each). Trimming removed 5 bases from V and 6 bases from J, with 18 bases in between. The V gene's germline CDR1 is MNHEY and CDR2 SMNVEV (reference sequence). This CDR3 spans 15 amino acids. CDR3 protein: CASSDSGTPGDTQYF. The DNA for the CDR3 is TGTGCCAGCAGTGATTCCGGGACCCCGGGCGATACGCAGTATTTT.

This clonotype appeared many times. One end of the junction varies from germline; a read error may be responsible. The chain couples TRBV19 to TRBJ1-5; D uncertain. This CDR3 has 12 amino acids. CDR1 is LNHDA, CDR2 SQIVND, per germline (reference sequence). The CDR3 coding sequence is TGTGCCAGTCGTATAGGTTTCCAGCCCCAGCATTTT. As protein: CASRIGFQPQHF.

On this clonotype itself: A much more abundant neighbour one base away suggests this may be a read error. V is TRBV7-6 and J is TRBJ2-7; D is uncertain. Per germline, CDR1 SGHVS and CDR2 FNYEAQ. The CDR3 loop spans 12 amino acids. CDR3: CAGSLAADEQYF. CDR3 bases: TGTGCCGGCAGCCTGGCCGCTGACGAGCAGTACTTC. Based on the CDR3 plus reference TRBV7-6 and TRBJ2-7, the full variable domain is GAGVSQSPRYKVTKRGQDVALRCDPISGHVSLYWYRQALGQGPEFLTYFNYEAQQDKSGLPNDRFSAERPEGSISTLTIQRTEQRDSAMYRCAGSLAADEQYFGPGTRLTVT.